These T cell receptor beta chains were read from a single sample in a study of control samples from healthy donors and cancer patients. Assay used: immunoSEQ multiplex PCR; TCRdb lists only in-frame clones, some missing. The data contain hundreds of thousands of clones, around 79% of them singletons. Sequenced material: PBMCs. These TCRs come from a woman aged 55-70 years with lung cancer. Each CDR3 is given with its conserved first and last residue. Fields, in order: J gene, D gene, V gene, clone size, CDR3 protein, CDR3 DNA. D genes are given only for firm matches. Some rows have no size entry. The others give once, few or many, or a class for an expanded clone.

TRBJ1-2 | TRBD1 | TRBV7-3 | - | CASSPQGEPYGYTF | TGTGCCAGCAGCCCGCAGGGGGAGCCCTATGGCTACACCTTC
TRBJ2-7 | TRBD1 | TRBV19 | - | CASNTGTAYEQYF | TGTGCCAGTAACACCGGGACAGCCTACGAGCAGTACTTC
TRBJ1-4 | - | TRBV19 | - | CATSYWWGDNEKLFF | TGTGCCACCTCCTACTGGTGGGGAGATAATGAAAAACTGTTTTTT
TRBJ1-4 | - | TRBV2 | - | CASSASQGWGGATNEKLFF | TGTGCCAGCAGTGCCTCGCAAGGGTGGGGGGGTGCAACTAATGAAAAACTGTTTTTT
TRBJ1-2 | - | TRBV21-1 | - | CASSTCNSRGQGYTF | TGTGCCAGCAGCACTTGCAATTCTCGTGGACAGGGCTACACCTTC
TRBJ1-6 | - | TRBV27 | - | CASSPQPLGIGSPLHF | TGTGCCAGCAGTCCCCAACCACTGGGGATAGGGTCACCCCTCCACTTT
TRBJ1-6 | - | TRBV19 | - | CASSIFGGASNSPLHF | TGTGCCAGTAGTATCTTCGGGGGCGCTTCTAATTCACCCCTCCACTTT
TRBJ2-2 | - | TRBV2 | once | CASTRLLANTGELFF | TGTGCCAGCACCCGACTACTAGCGAACACCGGGGAGCTGTTTTTT
TRBJ1-6 | - | TRBV19 | few | CASSISGFGSPLHF | TGTGCCAGTAGTATATCAGGGTTTGGTTCACCCCTCCACTTT
TRBJ1-4 | - | TRBV6-5 | - | CASNSLEKLFF | TGTGCCAGCAACAGCTTGGAAAAACTGTTTTTT
TRBJ2-7 | - | TRBV9 | - | CASSVGVSSEQYF | TGTGCCAGCAGCGTAGGGGTCTCCTCAGAGCAGTACTTC
TRBJ2-3 | - | TRBV11-3 | once | CASSRTLDTQYF | TGTGCCAGCAGCCGTACCCTGGATACGCAGTATTTT
TRBJ1-3 | - | TRBV9 | - | CASSATGLPSENTIYF | TGTGCCAGCAGCGCAACCGGACTCCCATCAGAAAACACCATATATTTT
TRBJ2-5 | - | TRBV27 | - | CASSSAYQETQYF | TGTGCCAGCAGTTCCGCGTACCAAGAGACCCAGTACTTC
TRBJ2-1 | TRBD1 | TRBV6-5 | - | CASRNRGSTYNEQFF | TGTGCCAGCAGAAACAGGGGTAGCACCTACAATGAGCAGTTCTTC
TRBJ2-7 | - | TRBV3-1/TRBV3-2 | - | CASSQSYEQYF | TGTGCCAGCAGCCAAAGCTACGAGCAGTACTTC
TRBJ2-1 | - | TRBV7-9 | few | CASSLAPQGSEQFF | TGTGCCAGCAGCTTAGCGCCCCAGGGGAGTGAGCAGTTCTTC
TRBJ2-7 | TRBD2 | TRBV5-1 | few | CASSLTLLAGVPYEQYF | TGCGCCAGCAGCTTGACCCTACTAGCGGGGGTTCCCTACGAGCAGTACTTC
TRBJ2-1 | TRBD1 | TRBV18 | - | CASSPSMGQGGNEQFF | TGTGCCAGCTCACCTTCAATGGGACAGGGAGGCAATGAGCAGTTCTTC
TRBJ1-2 | - | TRBV19 | - | CASSIPGTLVWGYTF | TGTGCCAGTAGTATCCCCGGGACACTAGTTTGGGGCTACACCTTC
TRBJ2-7 | TRBD1 | TRBV12-3/TRBV12-4 | - | CASSTGQGYEQYF | TGTGCCAGCAGTACAGGACAGGGCTACGAGCAGTACTTC
TRBJ1-1 | - | TRBV7-9 | once | CASSLVGGIEAFF | TGTGCCAGCAGCTTAGTGGGGGGAATTGAAGCTTTCTTT